This T cell receptor (beta chain) originates from a study of human T cells and chemical hapten exposure. Turning to the study itself: Patch tests put 0.01% DPC on the upper back, and the results were checked at 6 days. A patient group, mainly female, showed alopecia areata, totalis or universalis. General study findings and limits: DPC sensitization did not alter TCRs above 1 in 1000 frequency. Positively correlated with patch test score were the counts of PT1 expanded TCRs.

This clonotype has at least ten counts. What it recognizes is unknown. Germline V gene sequence: CDR1 SGHAT, CDR2 FQNNGV. The CDR3 is made up of 15 amino acids. Trimming took 4 bases from V and 2 from J, leaving 15 bases between them. TCRdb re-called the RACE reads through MiXCR, storing one row per CDR3 protein. The sample records tens of thousands of distinct CDR3 sequences, 10% to 15% being singletons. Time point denoted: patch test 3, about 24 weeks after DPC sensitization. Indicated treatment: therapeutic diphenylcyclopropenone sensitization with weekly scalp DPC. The chain is built from TRBV11-2 and TRBJ2-7; the D gene is possibly TRBD2 (6 bases). The sequence was obtained from a woman aged 50 to 65 with alopecia areata. Some clones in this sample may be carry-over from other donors' samples. The sample in question was whole blood, obtained in connection with sensitization to the hapten diphenylcyclopropenone (DPC). The CDR3 DNA sequence: TGTGCCAGCAGCTGGGAGGACACGAACCCCTACGAGCAGTACTTC. It encodes CASSWEDTNPYEQYF.